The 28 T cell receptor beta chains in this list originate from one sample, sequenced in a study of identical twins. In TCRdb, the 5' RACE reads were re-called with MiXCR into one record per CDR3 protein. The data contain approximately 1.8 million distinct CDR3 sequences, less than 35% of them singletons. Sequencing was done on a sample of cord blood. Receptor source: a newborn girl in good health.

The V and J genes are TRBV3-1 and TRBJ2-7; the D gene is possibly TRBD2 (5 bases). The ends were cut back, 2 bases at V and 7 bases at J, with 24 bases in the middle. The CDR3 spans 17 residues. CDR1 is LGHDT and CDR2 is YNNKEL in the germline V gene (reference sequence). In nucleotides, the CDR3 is TGTGCCAGCAGCCAATCACTAGGCTGGAGCTCCTACAATGAGCAGTACTTC. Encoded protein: CASSQSLGWSSYNEQYF.

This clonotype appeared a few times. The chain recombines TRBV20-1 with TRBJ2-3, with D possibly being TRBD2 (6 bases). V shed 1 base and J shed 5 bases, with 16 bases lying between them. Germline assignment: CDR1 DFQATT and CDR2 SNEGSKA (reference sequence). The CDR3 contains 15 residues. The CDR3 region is CSARAIGREGDTQYF. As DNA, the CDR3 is TGCAGTGCTAGAGCGATCGGGAGAGAGGGAGATACGCAGTATTTT.

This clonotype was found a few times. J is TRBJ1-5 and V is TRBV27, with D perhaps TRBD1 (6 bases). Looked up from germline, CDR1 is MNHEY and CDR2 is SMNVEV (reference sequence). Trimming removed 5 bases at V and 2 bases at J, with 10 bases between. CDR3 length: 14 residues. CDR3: CASSPHRGNQPQHF. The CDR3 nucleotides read TGTGCCAGCAGTCCTCACAGGGGCAATCAGCCCCAGCATTTT.

Here the CDR3 DNA reads TGTGCCAGCAGCCGCGGACTAGCGGGGGCCTCCTACAATGAGCAGTTCTTC. Translating gives CASSRGLAGASYNEQFF. The rearrangement links TRBV3-1 to TRBJ2-1, with 13 bases identical to TRBD2. CDR1 is LGHDT, CDR2 YNNKEL, per germline (reference sequence). The V segment lost 4 bases and the J segment 0 bases; nucleotides outside the gene matches: 3. The CDR3 totals 17 residues.

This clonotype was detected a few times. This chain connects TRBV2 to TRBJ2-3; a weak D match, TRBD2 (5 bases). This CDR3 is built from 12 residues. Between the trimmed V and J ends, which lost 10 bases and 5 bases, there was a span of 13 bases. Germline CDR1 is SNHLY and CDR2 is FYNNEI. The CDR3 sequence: CATTGNGDTQYF. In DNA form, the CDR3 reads TGTGCCACCACGGGGAACGGAGATACGCAGTATTTT. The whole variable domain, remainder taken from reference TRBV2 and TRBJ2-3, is EPEVTQTPSHQVTQMGQEVILRCVPISNHLYFYWYRQILGQKVEFLVSFYNNEISEKSEIFDDQFSVERPDGSNFTLKIRSTKLEDSAMYFCATTGNGDTQYFGPGTRLTVL.

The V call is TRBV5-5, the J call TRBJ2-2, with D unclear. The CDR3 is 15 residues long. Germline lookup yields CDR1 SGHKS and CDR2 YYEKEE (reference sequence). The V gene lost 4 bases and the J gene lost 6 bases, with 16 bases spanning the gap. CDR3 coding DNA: TGTGCCAGCAGCAGACGATCGTTTCTTCCCGGGGAGCTGTTTTTT. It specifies CASSRRSFLPGELFF.

The CDR3 region has the DNA TGTGCCAGCTCACTATGGGACGGACGCGACTACACCTTC. It is translated as CASSLWDGRDYTF. This chain uses TRBV18 with TRBJ1-2, with D possibly TRBD1 on 5 matching bases. V lost 4 bases and J 10 bases, leaving 16 bases between the germline ends. The CDR3 contains 13 residues. Germline CDR1 is KGHSH and CDR2 is LQKENI. Filled out from reference TRBV18 and TRBJ1-2, the complete variable domain reads NAGVMQNPRHLVRRRGQEARLRCSPMKGHSHVYWYRQLPEEGLKFMVYLQKENIIDESGMPKERFSAEFPKEGPSILRIQQVVRGDSAAYFCASSLWDGRDYTFGSGTRLTVV.

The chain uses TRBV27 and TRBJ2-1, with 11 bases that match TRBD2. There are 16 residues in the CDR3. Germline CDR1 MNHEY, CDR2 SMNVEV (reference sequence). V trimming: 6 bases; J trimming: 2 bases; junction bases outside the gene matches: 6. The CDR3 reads CASSLTSGVTYNEQFF. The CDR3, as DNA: TGTGCCAGCAGCTTGACTAGCGGGGTCACCTACAATGAGCAGTTCTTC.

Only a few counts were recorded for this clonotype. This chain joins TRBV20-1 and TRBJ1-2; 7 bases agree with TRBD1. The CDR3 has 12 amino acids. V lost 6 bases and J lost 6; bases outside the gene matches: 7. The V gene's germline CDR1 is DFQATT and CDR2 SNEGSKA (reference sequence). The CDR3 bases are TGCAGTGCGAGACAGGGAGGGAATGGCTACACCTTC. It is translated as CSARQGGNGYTF.

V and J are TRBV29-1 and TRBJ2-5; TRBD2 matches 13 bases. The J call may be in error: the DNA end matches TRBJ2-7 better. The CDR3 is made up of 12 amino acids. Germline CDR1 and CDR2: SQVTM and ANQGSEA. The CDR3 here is CSVGTSGGEQYF. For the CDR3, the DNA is TGCAGCGTTGGGACTAGCGGGGGCGAGCAGTACTTC.

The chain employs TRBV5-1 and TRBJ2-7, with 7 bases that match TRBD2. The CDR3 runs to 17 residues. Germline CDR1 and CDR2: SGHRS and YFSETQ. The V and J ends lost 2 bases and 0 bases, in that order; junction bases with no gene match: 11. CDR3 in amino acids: CASSFGDYLLSSYEQYF. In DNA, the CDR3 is TGCGCCAGCAGCTTCGGGGACTACCTCTTATCCTCCTACGAGCAGTACTTC.

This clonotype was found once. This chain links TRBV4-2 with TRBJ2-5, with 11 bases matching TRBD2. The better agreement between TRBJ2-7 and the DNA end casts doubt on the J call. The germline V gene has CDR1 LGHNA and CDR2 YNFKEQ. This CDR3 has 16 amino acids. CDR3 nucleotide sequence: TGTGCCAGCAGCCAAGTGCTACTAGCGGGAGTTGGCGAGCAGTACTTC. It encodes CASSQVLLAGVGEQYF.

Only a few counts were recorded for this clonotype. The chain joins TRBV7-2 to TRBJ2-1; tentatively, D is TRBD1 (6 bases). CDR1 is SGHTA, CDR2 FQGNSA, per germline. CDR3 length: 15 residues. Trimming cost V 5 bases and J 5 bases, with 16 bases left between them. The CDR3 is CASSPRDILNNEQFF. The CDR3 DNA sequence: TGTGCCAGCAGCCCCCGGGACATCCTAAACAATGAGCAGTTCTTC.

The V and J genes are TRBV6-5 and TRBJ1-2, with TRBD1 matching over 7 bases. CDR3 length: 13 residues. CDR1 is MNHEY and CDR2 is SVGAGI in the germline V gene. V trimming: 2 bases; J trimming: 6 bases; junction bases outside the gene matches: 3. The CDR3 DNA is TGTGCCAGCAGTTACCACAGGGGAGATGGCTACACCTTC. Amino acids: CASSYHRGDGYTF.

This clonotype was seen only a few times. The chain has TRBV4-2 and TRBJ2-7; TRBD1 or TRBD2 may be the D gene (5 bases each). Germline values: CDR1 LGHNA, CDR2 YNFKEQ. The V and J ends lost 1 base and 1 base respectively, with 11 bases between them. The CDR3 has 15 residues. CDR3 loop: CASSQVGDPSYEQYF. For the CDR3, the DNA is TGTGCCAGCAGCCAAGTGGGGGACCCTTCCTACGAGCAGTACTTC.

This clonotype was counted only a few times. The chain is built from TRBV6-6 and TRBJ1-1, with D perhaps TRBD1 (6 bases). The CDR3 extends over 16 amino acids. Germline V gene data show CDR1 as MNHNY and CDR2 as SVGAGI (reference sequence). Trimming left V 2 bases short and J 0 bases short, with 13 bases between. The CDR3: CASSYRGALMNTEAFF. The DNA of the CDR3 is TGTGCCAGCAGTTACCGGGGGGCGCTTATGAACACTGAAGCTTTCTTT.

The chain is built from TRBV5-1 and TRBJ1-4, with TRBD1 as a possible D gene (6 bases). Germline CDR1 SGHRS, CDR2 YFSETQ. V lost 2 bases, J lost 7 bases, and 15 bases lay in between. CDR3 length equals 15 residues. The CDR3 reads CASSLLQGMGEKLFF. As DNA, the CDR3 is TGCGCCAGCAGCTTACTACAGGGAATGGGTGAAAAACTGTTTTTT.

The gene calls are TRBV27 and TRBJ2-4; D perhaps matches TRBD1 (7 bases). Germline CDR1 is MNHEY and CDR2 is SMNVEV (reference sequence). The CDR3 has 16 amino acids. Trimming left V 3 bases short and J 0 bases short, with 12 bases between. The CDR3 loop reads CASSFQGGLAKNIQYF. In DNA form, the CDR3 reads TGTGCCAGCAGTTTTCAGGGGGGATTAGCCAAAAACATTCAGTACTTC.

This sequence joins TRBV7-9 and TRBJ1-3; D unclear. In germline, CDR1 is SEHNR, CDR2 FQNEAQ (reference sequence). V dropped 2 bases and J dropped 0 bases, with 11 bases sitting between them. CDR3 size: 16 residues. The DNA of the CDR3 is TGTGCCAGCAGCTTAAATTTCTCGCCCTCTGGAAACACCATATATTTT. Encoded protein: CASSLNFSPSGNTIYF.

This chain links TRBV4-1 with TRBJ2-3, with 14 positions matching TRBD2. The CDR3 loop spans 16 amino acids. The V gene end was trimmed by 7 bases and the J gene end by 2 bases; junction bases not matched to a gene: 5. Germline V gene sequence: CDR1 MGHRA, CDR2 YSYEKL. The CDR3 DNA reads TGCGCCAGCACCCGGACTAGCGGGGGGATCACAGATACGCAGTATTTT. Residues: CASTRTSGGITDTQYF.

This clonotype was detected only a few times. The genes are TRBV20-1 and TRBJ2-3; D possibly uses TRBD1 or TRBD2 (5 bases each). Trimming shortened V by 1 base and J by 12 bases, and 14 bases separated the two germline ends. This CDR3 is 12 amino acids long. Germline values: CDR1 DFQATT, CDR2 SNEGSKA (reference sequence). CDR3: CSARVRDARQYF. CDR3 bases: TGCAGTGCTAGAGTCCGGGACGCCCGCCAGTATTTT.

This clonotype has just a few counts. The CDR3 here is CASSRTDRYNEQFF. The CDR3 bases are TGTGCCAGCAGTCGAACGGACAGGTACAATGAGCAGTTCTTC. The chain links TRBV6-5 to TRBJ2-1, with 7 nucleotides matching TRBD1. The junction had 5 bases not matched to a gene; V was cut back by 5 bases and J by 4 bases. Looked up from germline, CDR1 is MNHEY and CDR2 is SVGAGI. The CDR3 is 14 amino acids.

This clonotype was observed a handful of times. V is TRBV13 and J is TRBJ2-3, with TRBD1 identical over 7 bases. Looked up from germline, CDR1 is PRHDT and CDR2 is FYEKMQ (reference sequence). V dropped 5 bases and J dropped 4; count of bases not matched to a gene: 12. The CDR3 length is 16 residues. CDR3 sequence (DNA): TGTGCCAGCAGCCTCGATCGGGACAGAGAAGCAGATACGCAGTATTTT. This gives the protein CASSLDRDREADTQYF.

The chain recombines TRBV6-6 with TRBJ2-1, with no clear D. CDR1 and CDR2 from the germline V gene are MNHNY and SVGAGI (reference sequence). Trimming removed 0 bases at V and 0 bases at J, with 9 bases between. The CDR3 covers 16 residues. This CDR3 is CASSYSSRVSYNEQFF. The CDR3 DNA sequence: TGTGCCAGCAGTTACTCGAGTAGGGTCTCCTACAATGAGCAGTTCTTC.

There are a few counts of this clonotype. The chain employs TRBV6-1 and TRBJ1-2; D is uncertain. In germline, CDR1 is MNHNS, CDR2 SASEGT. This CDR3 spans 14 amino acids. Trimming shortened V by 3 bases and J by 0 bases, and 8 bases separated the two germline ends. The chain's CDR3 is CASSELPSNYGYTF. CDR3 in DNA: TGTGCCAGCAGTGAGCTCCCCTCTAACTATGGCTACACCTTC.

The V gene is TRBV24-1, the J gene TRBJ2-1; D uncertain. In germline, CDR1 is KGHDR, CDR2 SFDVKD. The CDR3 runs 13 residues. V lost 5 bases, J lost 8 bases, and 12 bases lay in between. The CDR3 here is CATSVASWDEQFF. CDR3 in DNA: TGTGCCACCAGTGTAGCCTCTTGGGATGAGCAGTTCTTC.

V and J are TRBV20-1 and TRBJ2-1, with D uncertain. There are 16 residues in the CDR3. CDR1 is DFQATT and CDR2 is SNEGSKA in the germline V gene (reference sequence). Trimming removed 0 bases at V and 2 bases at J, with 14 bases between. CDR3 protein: CSARDRYSEAYNEQFF. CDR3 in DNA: TGCAGTGCTAGAGATCGTTACAGCGAGGCCTACAATGAGCAGTTCTTC.

DNA of the CDR3: TGTGCCAGCAGCTTACGGGGGACAGGGGCCCGAGGGTCGTATGGCTACACCTTC. Translation gives CASSLRGTGARGSYGYTF. This sequence joins TRBV28 and TRBJ1-2; 10 positions agree with TRBD1. V was clipped by 6 bases and J by 5 bases; unmatched bases: 18. The CDR3 totals 18 residues. Germline assignment: CDR1 MDHEN and CDR2 SYDVKM.